The next 10 T cell receptor beta chains were all read from a single sample in a study of identical twins listed by TCRdb under 2016. The method was 5' RACE. Sequencing relied on an Illumina HiSeq 2000. TCRdb trimmed public reads at Q25 via fastp, called clones via MiXCR and kept in-frame beta chains. When rows share a CDR3 protein, they turn into one entry using the most common DNA and genes. The sample table contains roughly 250,000 distinct CDR3 sequences; only one count was recorded for over 12% of them. The ten largest make up around 9% of the sample. The specimen was memory (CD45RO+) T cells sorted from blood. The cell subset or site label of this sample denotes: CD45RO+ enriched T cells. The receptors stem from a woman aged 18-29 years in good health.

The chain joins TRBV5-1 to TRBJ2-7, with D possibly being TRBD2 (5 bases). Trimming cost V 5 bases and J 0 bases, with 9 bases left between them. Germline V lookup: CDR1 SGHRS, CDR2 YFSETQ. This CDR3 has 13 amino acids. This CDR3 reads CASRRASSYEQYF. In DNA form, the CDR3 reads TGCGCCAGCAGGAGGGCAAGCTCCTACGAGCAGTACTTC. The complete variable domain, with remaining parts taken from reference TRBV5-1 and TRBJ2-7, reads KAGVTQTPRYLIKTRGQQVTLSCSPISGHRSVSWYQQTPGQGLQFLFEYFSETQRNKGNFPGRFSGRQFSNSRSEMNVSTLELGDSALYLCASRRASSYEQYFGPGTRLTVT.

The sample holds many counts of this clonotype. This CDR3 reads CASSYSGGINEQFF. The CDR3 nucleotides are TGTGCCAGCAGTTACTCTGGGGGGATCAATGAGCAGTTCTTC. The gene calls are TRBV6-5 and TRBJ2-1, with D perhaps TRBD2 (6 bases). Deletions cut 0 bases from V and 6 bases from J, with 9 bases between. Germline CDR1 reads MNHEY; CDR2 reads SVGAGI. CDR3 length: 14 amino acids.

The CDR3 bases are TGTGCCAGCAGTGGGACAGTGAATCAGCCCCAGCATTTT. Amino acids: CASSGTVNQPQHF. The chain has TRBV12-3 or TRBV12-4 and TRBJ1-5; 7 positions agree with TRBD1. V lost 5 bases and J lost 4; bases outside the gene matches: 2. There are 13 residues in the CDR3.

This clonotype was picked up a small number of times. The chain combines TRBV6-5 with TRBJ2-1; 8 bases fit TRBD1. This CDR3 comprises 15 residues. Germline CDR1 and CDR2: MNHEY and SVGAGI. Unmatched junction bases numbered 8, after V lost 3 bases and J lost 7 bases. The CDR3 region is CASSYFGQGRNEQFF. For the CDR3, the DNA is TGTGCCAGCAGTTATTTCGGACAGGGTAGGAATGAGCAGTTCTTC.

The chain joins TRBV5-1 to TRBJ1-6; TRBD1 aligns across 7 bases. This CDR3 is 13 amino acids long. CDR1 is SGHRS, CDR2 YFSETQ, per germline. V lost 5 bases, J lost 7 bases, and 3 bases stayed unmatched. Written as DNA, the CDR3 is TGCGCCAGCAGGGTACAGGGGAATTCACCCCTCCACTTT. Translated: CASRVQGNSPLHF.

The chain employs TRBV6-1 and TRBJ1-5; 7 nucleotides align to TRBD1. The CDR3 contains 14 residues. Germline V gene lookup returns CDR1 MNHNS and CDR2 SASEGT. With V trimmed by 5 bases and J by 5 bases, 6 bases remained unmatched. The CDR3 reads CASSRDSNYQPQHF. In nucleotides, the CDR3 is TGTGCCAGCAGTCGGGACAGTAATTATCAGCCCCAGCATTTT.

This clonotype showed up just a few times. The chain joins TRBV4-3 to TRBJ1-5; D not certain. V lost 0 bases, J lost 9 bases, and 12 bases lay in between. CDR1 and CDR2 (germline): LGHNA, YSLEER. The CDR3 length is 14 residues. This CDR3 reads CASSQEPRDTPQHF. The CDR3 nucleotides read TGCGCCAGCAGCCAAGAACCAAGGGATACGCCCCAGCATTTT.

This clonotype was seen repeatedly, ten times or more. This may be a read error: a much more frequent sequence differs by one nucleotide. The V call is TRBV12-3 or TRBV12-4, the J call TRBJ2-7; 8 nucleotides align to TRBD2. This CDR3 region has 18 residues. CDR3 region: CACSFPGVTAGVVYEQYF. The CDR3 nucleotides are TGTGCCTGCAGTTTTCCCGGGGTTACAGCGGGAGTGGTATACGAGCAGTACTTC.

The rearrangement links TRBV7-2 to TRBJ2-3; 7 nucleotides agree with TRBD1. CDR1 is SGHTA, CDR2 FQGNSA, per germline. J was trimmed by 4 bases and V by 5 bases; bases with no gene match: 15. CDR3 length: 17 residues. CDR3 nucleotides: TGTGCCAGCAGCCTACAACCGCCCGGGACAGCTTCAGATACGCAGTATTTT. Amino acids: CASSLQPPGTASDTQYF.

This clonotype was found many times. V gene TRBV4-3 combines with J gene TRBJ2-1; 9 positions agree with TRBD1. Germline CDR1 is LGHNA and CDR2 is YSLEER. There are 15 residues in the CDR3. V lost 3 bases, J lost 8 bases, and 8 bases stayed unmatched. CDR3 nucleotide sequence: TGCGCCAGCAGCCACCGGGACAGGGAACATGATGAGCAGTTCTTC. Its protein is CASSHRDREHDEQFF.